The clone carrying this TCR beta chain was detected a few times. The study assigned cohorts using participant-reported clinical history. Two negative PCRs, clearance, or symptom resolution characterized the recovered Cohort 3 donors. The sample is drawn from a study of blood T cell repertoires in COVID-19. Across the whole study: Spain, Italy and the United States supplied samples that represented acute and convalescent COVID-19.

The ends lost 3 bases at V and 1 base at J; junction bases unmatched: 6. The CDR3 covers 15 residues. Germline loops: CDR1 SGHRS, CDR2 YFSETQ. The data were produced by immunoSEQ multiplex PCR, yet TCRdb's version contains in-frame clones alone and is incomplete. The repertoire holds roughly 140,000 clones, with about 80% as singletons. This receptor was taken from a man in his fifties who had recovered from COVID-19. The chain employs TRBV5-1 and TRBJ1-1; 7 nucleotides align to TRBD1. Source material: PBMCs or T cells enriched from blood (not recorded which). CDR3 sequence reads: CASSWTGDQNTEAFF. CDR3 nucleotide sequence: TGCGCCAGCAGCTGGACAGGTGATCAGAACACTGAAGCTTTCTTT.